This T cell receptor (beta chain) was sequenced in a study of blood T cell repertoires in COVID-19. In the study's own analysis: Estimated nucleated cell counts came from reference gene primer amplification. Produced via immunoSEQ multiplex PCR; TCRdb's table is partial and in-frame only. V, J and clone size are those of that table, while D and trimming were read from the DNA. The table includes about 250,000 clones, around 88% detected once. Germline CDR1 LNHDA, CDR2 SQIVND (reference sequence). This CDR3 is 14 amino acids long. V was trimmed by 3 bases and J by 2 bases, leaving 11 bases between them.

The specimen was peripheral blood. The rearrangement links TRBV19 to TRBJ2-7, with TRBD2 as a possible D gene (5 bases). The source is a woman in her twenties or thirties with COVID-19, enrolled during active disease. CDR3 loop: CASSMGRGPYEQYF. For the CDR3, the DNA is TGTGCCAGTAGTATGGGGAGAGGGCCCTACGAGCAGTACTTC.